This T cell receptor (beta chain) derives from a study of T-cell memory formation after mild COVID-19. Study findings and constraints: Some clones that responded were present in memory (sampled pre-infection), which suggests cross-reactive memory joined. Clones shrinking between day 15 and 85 showed a balanced CD4/CD8 split, and those that grew later tilted toward CD4+.

Comments on this clonotype: As yet, its antigen is unknown.

One entry per CDR3 protein results from TCRdb running MiXCR on the 5' RACE reads. Of about 120,000 distinct CDR3 sequences listed, over 20% are singletons. V shed 1 base and J 4 bases; nucleotides not matched to a gene: 14. This CDR3 has 17 amino acids. Germline V gives CDR1 SGHRS, CDR2 YFSETQ. The chain is built from TRBV5-1 and TRBJ2-7; 7 bases line up with TRBD2. This clonotype was obtained from a man aged 18-30 years who had mild COVID-19 (a few samples of this study predate the infection). Cell type and time point are not known. The specimen sequenced was PBMCs or a T cell subset sorted from them (not recorded which). CDR3 region: CASSLSRLSGEGYEQYF. CDR3 nucleotide sequence: TGCGCCAGCAGCTTGAGCCGCCTAAGCGGGGAGGGATACGAGCAGTACTTC.